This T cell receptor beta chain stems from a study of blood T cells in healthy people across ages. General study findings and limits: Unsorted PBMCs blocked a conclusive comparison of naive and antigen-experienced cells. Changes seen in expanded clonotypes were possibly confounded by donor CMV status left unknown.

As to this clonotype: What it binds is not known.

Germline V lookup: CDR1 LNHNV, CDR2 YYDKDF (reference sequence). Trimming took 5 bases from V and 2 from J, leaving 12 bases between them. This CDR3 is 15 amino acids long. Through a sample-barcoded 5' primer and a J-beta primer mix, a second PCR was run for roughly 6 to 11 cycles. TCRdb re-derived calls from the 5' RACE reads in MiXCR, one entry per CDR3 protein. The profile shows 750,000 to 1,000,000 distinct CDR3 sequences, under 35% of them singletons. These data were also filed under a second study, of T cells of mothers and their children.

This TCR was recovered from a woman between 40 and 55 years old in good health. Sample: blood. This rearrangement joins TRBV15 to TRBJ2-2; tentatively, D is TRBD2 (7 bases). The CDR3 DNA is TGTGCCACCAGCGGGGGGGCCCTAAACACCGGGGAGCTGTTTTTT. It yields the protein CATSGGALNTGELFF.